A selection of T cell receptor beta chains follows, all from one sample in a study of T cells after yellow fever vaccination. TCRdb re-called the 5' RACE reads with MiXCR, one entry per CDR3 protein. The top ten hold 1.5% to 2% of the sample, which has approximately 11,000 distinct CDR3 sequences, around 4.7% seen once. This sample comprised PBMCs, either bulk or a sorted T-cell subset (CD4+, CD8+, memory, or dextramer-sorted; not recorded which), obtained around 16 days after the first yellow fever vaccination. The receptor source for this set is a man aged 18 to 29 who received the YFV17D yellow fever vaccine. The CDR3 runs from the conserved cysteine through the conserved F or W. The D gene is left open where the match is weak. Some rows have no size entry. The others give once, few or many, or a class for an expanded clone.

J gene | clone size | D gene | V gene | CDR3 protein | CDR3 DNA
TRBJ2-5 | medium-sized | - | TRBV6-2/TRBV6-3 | CASVQGGETQYF | TGTGCCAGCGTACAGGGAGGGGAGACCCAGTACTTC
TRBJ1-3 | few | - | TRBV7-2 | CASSPTVGNTIYF | TGTGCCAGCAGCCCAACAGTGGGCAACACCATATATTTT
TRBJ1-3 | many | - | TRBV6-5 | CASSYRGISGNTIYF | TGTGCCAGCAGTTACAGGGGTATCTCTGGAAACACCATATATTTT
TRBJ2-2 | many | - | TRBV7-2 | CASSLVADTGELFF | TGTGCCAGCAGCTTAGTGGCAGACACCGGGGAGCTGTTTTTT
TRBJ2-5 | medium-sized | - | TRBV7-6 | CASSLSGLETQYF | TGTGCCAGCAGCTTATCTGGGTTGGAGACCCAGTACTTC
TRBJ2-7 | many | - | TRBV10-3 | CAISAGQGDTYEQYF | TGTGCCATCAGTGCAGGCCAGGGCGACACCTACGAGCAGTACTTC
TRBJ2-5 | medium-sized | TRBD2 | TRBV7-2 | CASSSGLALETQYF | TGTGCCAGCAGCTCGGGACTAGCGTTAGAGACCCAGTACTTC
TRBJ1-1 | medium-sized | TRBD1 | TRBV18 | CASYRTGEAFF | TGTGCCAGCTACCGGACAGGAGAAGCTTTCTTT
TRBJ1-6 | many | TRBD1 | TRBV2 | CASSVQGLDSPLHF | TGTGCCAGCAGTGTACAGGGGTTGGATTCACCCCTCCACTTT
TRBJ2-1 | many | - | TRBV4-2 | CASSQDWSEQFF | TGTGCCAGCAGCCAAGACTGGAGTGAGCAGTTCTTC
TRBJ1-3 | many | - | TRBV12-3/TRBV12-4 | CASSGGHSGNTIYF | TGTGCCAGCAGTGGGGGACACAGCGGAAACACCATATATTTT
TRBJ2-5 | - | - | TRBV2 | CASGTIHETHYF | TGTGCCAGCGGGACAATTCACGAGACCCACTACTTC
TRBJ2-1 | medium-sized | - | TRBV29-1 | CSVEDRASLPEQFF | TGCAGCGTTGAAGATCGGGCTAGTCTCCCCGAGCAGTTCTTC
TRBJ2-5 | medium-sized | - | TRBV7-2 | CASSLVTGKETQYF | TGTGCCAGCAGCTTAGTAACGGGAAAAGAGACCCAGTACTTC
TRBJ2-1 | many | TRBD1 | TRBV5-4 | CASSLGTGLYNEQFF | TGTGCCAGCAGCTTGGGGACAGGTCTTTACAATGAGCAGTTCTTC
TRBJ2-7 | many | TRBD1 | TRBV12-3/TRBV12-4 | CASSRQGGSYEQYF | TGTGCCAGCAGCCGACAGGGGGGCTCCTACGAGCAGTACTTC
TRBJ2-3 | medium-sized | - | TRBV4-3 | CASSQVTGRTDTQYF | TGCGCCAGCAGCCAAGTTACAGGCCGCACAGATACGCAGTATTTT
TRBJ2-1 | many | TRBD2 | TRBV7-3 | CASSTDWASGAYEQFF | TGTGCCAGCAGCACGGACTGGGCTAGCGGGGCCTATGAGCAGTTCTTC
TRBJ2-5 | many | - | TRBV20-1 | CSARATSAGETQYF | TGCAGTGCTAGAGCCACATCAGCGGGAGAGACCCAGTACTTC
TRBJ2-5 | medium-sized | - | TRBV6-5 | CASSSQWSSAETQYF | TGTGCCAGCAGTTCCCAATGGTCTTCGGCGGAGACCCAGTACTTC
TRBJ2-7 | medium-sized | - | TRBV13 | CASSLVIRDEQYF | TGTGCCAGCAGCTTAGTGATAAGGGACGAGCAGTACTTC
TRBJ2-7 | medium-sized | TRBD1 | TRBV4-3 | CASSLTGQGSYEQYF | TGCGCCAGCAGCCTTACCGGACAGGGCTCCTACGAGCAGTACTTC
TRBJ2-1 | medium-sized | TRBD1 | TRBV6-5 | CASSYETGFYNEQFF | TGTGCCAGCAGTTACGAGACAGGGTTCTACAATGAGCAGTTCTTC
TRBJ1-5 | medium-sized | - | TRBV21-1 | CASSPQGGSQPQHF | TGTGCCAGCAGCCCACAGGGAGGGAGTCAGCCCCAGCATTTT
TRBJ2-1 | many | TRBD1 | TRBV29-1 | CSVFLQGSGAYNEQFF | TGCAGCGTCTTCTTACAGGGGAGTGGGGCCTACAATGAGCAGTTCTTC
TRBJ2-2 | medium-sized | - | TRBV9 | CASSLGPSYSYTGELFF | TGTGCCAGCAGCCTGGGGCCCTCCTATAGCTACACCGGGGAGCTGTTTTTT
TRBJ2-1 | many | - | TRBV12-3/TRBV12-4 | CASTQGGREQFF | TGTGCCAGCACCCAAGGTGGCAGAGAGCAGTTCTTC
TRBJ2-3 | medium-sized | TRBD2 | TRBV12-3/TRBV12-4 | CASSPGTTIGTQYF | TGTGCCAGCAGTCCCGGGACTACGATAGGGACGCAGTATTTT
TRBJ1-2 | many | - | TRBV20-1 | CSARVGRPMGYTF | TGCAGTGCTAGAGTAGGCAGGCCTATGGGCTACACCTTC
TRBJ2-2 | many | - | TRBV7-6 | CASSLVAGGAGELFF | TGTGCCAGCAGCTTAGTAGCAGGGGGGGCCGGGGAGCTGTTTTTT
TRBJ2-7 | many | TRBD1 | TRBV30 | CAWKGDREGAYEQYF | TGTGCCTGGAAGGGGGACAGGGAGGGGGCCTACGAGCAGTACTTC
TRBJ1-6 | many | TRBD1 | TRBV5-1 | CASSPGTGLRSYNSPLHF | TGCGCCAGCAGCCCAGGGACAGGGCTCCGCTCCTATAATTCACCCCTCCACTTT
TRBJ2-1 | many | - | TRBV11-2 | CASSPRRQSNEQFF | TGTGCCAGCAGCCCTCGTCGACAGAGCAATGAGCAGTTCTTC
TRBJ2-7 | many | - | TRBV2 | CASMLLAYEQYF | TGTGCCAGCATGCTCCTAGCCTACGAGCAGTACTTC
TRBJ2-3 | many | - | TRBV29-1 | CSVGMGGEGDTQYF | TGCAGCGTTGGTATGGGGGGCGAGGGGGATACGCAGTATTTT
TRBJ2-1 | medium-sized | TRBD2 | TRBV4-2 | CASSQEKSGGPYNEQFF | TGTGCCAGCAGCCAAGAGAAGTCGGGGGGTCCGTACAATGAGCAGTTCTTC
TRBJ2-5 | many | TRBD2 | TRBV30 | CAWSLLGDSGGRTQYF | TGTGCCTGGAGTTTACTCGGGGATAGCGGGGGTCGGACCCAGTACTTC
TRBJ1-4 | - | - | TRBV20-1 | CSATTGIPEGKLFF | TGCAGTGCTACTACAGGGATTCCTGAAGGAAAACTGTTTTTT
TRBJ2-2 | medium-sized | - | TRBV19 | CASSIGTVPKVFF | TGTGCCAGTAGTATAGGGACAGTCCCGAAGGTGTTTTTT
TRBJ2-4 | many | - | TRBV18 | CASSPGEDIQYF | TGTGCCAGCTCACCTGGGGAGGACATTCAGTACTTC
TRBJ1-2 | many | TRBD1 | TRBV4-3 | CASSLGQGASGYTF | TGCGCCAGCAGCCTAGGACAGGGGGCGTCGGGCTACACCTTC
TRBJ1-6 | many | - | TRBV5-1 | CASSLSGREGTPLHF | TGCGCCAGCAGCTTGAGCGGAAGGGAAGGGACACCCCTCCACTTT
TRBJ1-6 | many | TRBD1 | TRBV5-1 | CASSPGGQGWSPLHF | TGCGCCAGCAGCCCCGGGGGACAGGGTTGGTCACCCCTCCACTTT
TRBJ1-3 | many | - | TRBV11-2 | CASSSLRRGSSGNTIYF | TGTGCCAGCAGCTCACTAAGGCGGGGATCCTCTGGAAACACCATATATTTT
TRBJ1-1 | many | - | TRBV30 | CAWKQILAMNTEAFF | TGTGCCTGGAAACAGATCCTAGCTATGAACACTGAAGCTTTCTTT
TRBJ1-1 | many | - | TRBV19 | CASTTRDSNTEAFF | TGTGCCAGTACCACAAGGGACTCCAACACTGAAGCTTTCTTT
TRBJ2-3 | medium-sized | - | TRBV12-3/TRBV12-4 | CASRGTDTQYF | TGTGCCAGCAGGGGCACAGATACGCAGTATTTT
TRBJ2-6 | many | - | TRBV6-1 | CAIGQNPSGANVLTF | TGTGCCATCGGACAGAACCCCTCTGGGGCCAACGTCCTGACTTTC
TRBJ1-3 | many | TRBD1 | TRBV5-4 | CASSRTTGGGNTIYF | TGTGCCAGCAGCCGCACTACAGGGGGTGGAAACACCATATATTTT
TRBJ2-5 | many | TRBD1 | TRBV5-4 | CASSLNRDRVFF | TGTGCCAGCAGCTTGAACCGGGACAGGGTGTTCTTC
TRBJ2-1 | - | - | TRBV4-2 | CAIGPGRLSWALHEQFF | TGTGCCATCGGCCCCGGGCGACTGAGCTGGGCACTGCATGAGCAGTTCTTC
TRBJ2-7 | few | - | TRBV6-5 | CASSYSPGRHYEQYF | TGTGCCAGCAGTTACTCCCCGGGACGGCACTACGAGCAGTACTTC